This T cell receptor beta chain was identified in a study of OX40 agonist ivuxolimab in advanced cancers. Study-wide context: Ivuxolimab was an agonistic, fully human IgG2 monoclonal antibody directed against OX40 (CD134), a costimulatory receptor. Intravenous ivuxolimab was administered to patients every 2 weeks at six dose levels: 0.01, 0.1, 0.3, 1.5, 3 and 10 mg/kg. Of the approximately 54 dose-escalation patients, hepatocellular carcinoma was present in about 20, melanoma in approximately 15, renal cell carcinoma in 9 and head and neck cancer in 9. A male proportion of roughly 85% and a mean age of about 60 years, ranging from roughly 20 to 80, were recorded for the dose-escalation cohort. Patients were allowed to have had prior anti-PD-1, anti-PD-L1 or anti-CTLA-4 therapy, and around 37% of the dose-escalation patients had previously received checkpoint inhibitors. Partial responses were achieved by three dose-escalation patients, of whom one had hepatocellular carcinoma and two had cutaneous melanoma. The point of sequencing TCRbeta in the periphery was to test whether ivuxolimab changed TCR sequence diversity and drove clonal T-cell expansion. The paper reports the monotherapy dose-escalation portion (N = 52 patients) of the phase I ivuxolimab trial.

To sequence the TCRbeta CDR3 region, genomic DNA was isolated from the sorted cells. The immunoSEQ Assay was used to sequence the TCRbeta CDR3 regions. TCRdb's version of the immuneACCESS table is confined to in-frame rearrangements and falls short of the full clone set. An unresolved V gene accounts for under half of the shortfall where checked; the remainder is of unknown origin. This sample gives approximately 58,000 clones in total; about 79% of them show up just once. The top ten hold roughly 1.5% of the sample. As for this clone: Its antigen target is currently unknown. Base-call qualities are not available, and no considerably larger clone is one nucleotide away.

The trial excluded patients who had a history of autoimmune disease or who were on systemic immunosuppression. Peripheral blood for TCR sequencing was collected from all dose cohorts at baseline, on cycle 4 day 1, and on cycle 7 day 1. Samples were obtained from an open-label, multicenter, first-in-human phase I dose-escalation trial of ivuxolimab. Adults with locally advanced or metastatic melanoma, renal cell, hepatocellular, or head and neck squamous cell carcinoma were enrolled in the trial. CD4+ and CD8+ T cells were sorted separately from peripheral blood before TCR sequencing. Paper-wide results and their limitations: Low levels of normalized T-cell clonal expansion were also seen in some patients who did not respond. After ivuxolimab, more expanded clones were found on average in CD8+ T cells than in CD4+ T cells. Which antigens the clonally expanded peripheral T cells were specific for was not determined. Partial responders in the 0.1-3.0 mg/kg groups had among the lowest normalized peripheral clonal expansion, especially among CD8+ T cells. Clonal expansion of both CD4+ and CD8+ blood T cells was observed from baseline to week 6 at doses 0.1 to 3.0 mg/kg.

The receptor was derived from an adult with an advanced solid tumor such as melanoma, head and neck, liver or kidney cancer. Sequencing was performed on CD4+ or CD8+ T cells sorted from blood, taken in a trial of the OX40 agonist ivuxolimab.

The bases are TGCAGCGTCGTCCGGGACAGAAGTAATGGCTACACCTTC. It specifies CSVVRDRSNGYTF. The rearranged chain carries TRBV29-1 and TRBJ1-2, and 7 bases in between align with TRBD1. CDR1 SQVTM and CDR2 ANQGSEA are derived from the germline V gene. Taken from cysteine to phenylalanine, the CDR3 has 13 residues. Of the read, only the CDR3 DNA is kept; its 39 bases are in frame from base 1. Trimmed from V: 6 bases; trimmed from J: 6 bases; junction bases lacking a gene match: 10. Here the CDR3 is joined to the reference TRBV29-1 and TRBJ1-2 genes, and the full variable domain is: SAVISQKPSRDICQRGTSLTIQCQVDSQVTMMFWYRQQPGQSLTLIATANQGSEATYESGFVIDKFPISRPNLTFSTLTVSNMSPEDSSIYLCSVVRDRSNGYTFGSGTRLTVV.